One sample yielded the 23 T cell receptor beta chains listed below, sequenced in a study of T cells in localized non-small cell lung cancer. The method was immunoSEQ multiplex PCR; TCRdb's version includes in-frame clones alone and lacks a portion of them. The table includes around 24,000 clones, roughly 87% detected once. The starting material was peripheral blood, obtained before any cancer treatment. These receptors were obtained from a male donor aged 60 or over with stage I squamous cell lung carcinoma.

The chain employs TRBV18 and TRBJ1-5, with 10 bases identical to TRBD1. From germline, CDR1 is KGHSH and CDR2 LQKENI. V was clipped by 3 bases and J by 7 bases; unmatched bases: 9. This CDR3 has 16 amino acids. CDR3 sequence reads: CASSPSTGGAGQPQHF. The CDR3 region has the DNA TGTGCCAGCTCACCTTCGACAGGGGGCGCCGGGCAGCCCCAGCATTTT.

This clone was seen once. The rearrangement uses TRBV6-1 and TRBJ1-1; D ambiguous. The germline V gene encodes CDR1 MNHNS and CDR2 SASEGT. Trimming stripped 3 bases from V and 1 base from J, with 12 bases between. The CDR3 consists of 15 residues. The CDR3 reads CASSDNPGRNTEAFF. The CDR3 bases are TGTGCCAGCAGTGATAATCCTGGGAGGAACACTGAAGCTTTCTTT.

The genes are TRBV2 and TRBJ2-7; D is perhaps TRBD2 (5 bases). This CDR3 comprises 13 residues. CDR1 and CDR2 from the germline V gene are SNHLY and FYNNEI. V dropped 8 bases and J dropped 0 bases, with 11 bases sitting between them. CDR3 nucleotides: TGTGCCAGCGAGGGAACTTCCTCCTACGAGCAGTACTTC. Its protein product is CASEGTSSYEQYF.

The DNA for the CDR3 is TGCAGCGTTGGACTAGGCTACAATGAGCAGTTCTTC. This sequence encodes CSVGLGYNEQFF. The V and J genes are TRBV29-1 and TRBJ2-1, with D perhaps matching TRBD2 (6 bases). The CDR3 extends over 12 amino acids. V lost 4 bases to trimming and J lost 3 bases, with 7 bases between them. Germline loops: CDR1 SQVTM, CDR2 ANQGSEA.

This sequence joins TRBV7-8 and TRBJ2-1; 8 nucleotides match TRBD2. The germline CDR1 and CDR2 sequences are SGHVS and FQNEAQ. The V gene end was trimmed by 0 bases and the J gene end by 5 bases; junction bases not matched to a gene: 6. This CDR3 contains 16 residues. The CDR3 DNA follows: TGTGCCAGCAGCTTAGCGCGTCTAGCGGGCAACAATGAGCAGTTCTTC. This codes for CASSLARLAGNNEQFF.

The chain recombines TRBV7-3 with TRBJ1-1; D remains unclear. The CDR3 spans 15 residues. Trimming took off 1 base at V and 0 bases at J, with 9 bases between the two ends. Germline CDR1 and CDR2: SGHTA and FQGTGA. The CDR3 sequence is CASSLSRQMNTEAFF. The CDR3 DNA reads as TGTGCCAGCAGCTTAAGCAGGCAAATGAACACTGAAGCTTTCTTT.

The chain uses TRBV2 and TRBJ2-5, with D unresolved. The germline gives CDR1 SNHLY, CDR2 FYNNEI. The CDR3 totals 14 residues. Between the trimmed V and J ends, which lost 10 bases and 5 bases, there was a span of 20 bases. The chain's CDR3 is CAIATTPRRETQYF. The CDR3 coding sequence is TGTGCCATTGCCACGACTCCACGGCGGGAGACCCAGTACTTC.

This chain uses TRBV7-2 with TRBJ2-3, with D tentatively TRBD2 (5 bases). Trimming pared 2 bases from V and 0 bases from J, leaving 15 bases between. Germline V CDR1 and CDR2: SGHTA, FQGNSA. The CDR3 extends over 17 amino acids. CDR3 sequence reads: CASSLKSGGTSTDTQYF. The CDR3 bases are TGTGCCAGCAGCTTAAAGAGTGGAGGAACTAGCACAGATACGCAGTATTTT.

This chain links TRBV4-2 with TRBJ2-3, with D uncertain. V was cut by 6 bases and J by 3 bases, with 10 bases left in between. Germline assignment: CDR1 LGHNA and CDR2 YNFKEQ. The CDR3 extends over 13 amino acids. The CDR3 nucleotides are TGTGCCAGCAGTCAACTCGTTACAGATACGCAGTATTTT. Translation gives CASSQLVTDTQYF.

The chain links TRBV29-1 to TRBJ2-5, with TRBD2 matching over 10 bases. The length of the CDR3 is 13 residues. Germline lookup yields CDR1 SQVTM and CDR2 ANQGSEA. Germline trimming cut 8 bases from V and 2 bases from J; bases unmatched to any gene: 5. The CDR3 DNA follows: TGCAGCTTCGGACTAGCGGTACAAGAGACCCAGTACTTC. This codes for CSFGLAVQETQYF.

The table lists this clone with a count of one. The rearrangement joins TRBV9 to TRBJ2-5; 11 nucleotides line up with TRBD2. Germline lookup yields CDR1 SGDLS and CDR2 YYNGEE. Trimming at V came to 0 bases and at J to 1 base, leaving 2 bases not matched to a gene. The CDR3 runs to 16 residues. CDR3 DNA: TGTGCCAGCAGCGTAGTAGCGGGGGGGACCCAAGAGACCCAGTACTTC. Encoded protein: CASSVVAGGTQETQYF. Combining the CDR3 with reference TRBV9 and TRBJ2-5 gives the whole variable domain DSGVTQTPKHLITATGQRVTLRCSPRSGDLSVYWYQQSLDQGLQFLIQYYNGEERAKGNILERFSAQQFPDLHSELNLSSLELGDSALYFCASSVVAGGTQETQYFGPGTRLLVL.

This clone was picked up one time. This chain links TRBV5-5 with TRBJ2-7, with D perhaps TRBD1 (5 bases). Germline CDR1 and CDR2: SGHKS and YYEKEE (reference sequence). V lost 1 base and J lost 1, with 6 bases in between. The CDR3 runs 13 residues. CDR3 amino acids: CASSLRQSYEQYF. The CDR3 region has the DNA TGTGCCAGCAGCTTGAGACAGTCCTACGAGCAGTACTTC. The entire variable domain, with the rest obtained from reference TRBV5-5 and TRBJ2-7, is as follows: DAGVTQSPTHLIKTRGQQVTLRCSPISGHKSVSWYQQVLGQGPQFIFQYYEKEERGRGNFPDRFSARQFPNYSSELNVNALLLGDSALYLCASSLRQSYEQYFGPGTRLTVT.

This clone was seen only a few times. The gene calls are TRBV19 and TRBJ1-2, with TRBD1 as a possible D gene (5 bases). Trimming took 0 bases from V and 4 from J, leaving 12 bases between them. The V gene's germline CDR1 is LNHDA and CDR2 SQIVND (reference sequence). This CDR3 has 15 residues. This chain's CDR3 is CASSIDGGGSYGYTF. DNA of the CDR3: TGTGCCAGTAGTATAGACGGGGGAGGAAGCTATGGCTACACCTTC.

CDR3 in amino acids: CASSWGGWDTGELFF. CDR3 bases: TGTGCCAGTTCTTGGGGAGGGTGGGACACCGGGGAGCTGTTTTTT. This rearrangement joins TRBV19 to TRBJ2-2; 7 bases line up with TRBD2. The germline gives CDR1 LNHDA, CDR2 SQIVND (reference sequence). The CDR3 runs 15 residues. V shed 8 bases, J shed 3 bases, and the junction held 9 bases outside the gene matches.

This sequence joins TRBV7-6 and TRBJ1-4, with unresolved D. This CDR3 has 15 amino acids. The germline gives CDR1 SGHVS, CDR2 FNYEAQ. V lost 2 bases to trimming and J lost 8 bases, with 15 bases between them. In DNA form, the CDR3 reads TGTGCCAGCAGCTTAACGGGAAACCACTTCGAAAAACTGTTTTTT. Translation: CASSLTGNHFEKLFF.

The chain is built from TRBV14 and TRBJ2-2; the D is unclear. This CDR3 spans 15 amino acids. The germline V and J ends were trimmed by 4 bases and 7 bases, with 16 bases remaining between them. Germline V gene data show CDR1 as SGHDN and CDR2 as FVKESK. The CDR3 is CASSPVIGLGGELFF. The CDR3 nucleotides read TGTGCCAGCAGCCCCGTAATAGGGTTGGGCGGGGAGCTGTTTTTT.

The CDR3 sequence is CASSPPRTNTEAFF. The DNA for the CDR3 is TGTGCCAGCAGCCCGCCGCGAACGAACACTGAAGCTTTCTTT. This chain uses TRBV5-6 with TRBJ1-1; no clear D. Trimming stripped 4 bases from V and 1 base from J, with 11 bases between. The CDR3 is 14 amino acids. Germline CDR1 is SGHDT and CDR2 is YYEEEE.

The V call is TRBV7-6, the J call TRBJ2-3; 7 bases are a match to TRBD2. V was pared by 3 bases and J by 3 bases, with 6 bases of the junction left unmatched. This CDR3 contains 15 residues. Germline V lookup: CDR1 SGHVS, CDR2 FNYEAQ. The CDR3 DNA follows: TGTGCCAGCAGCTTTGGTAGCGGGCGTACAGATACGCAGTATTTT. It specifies CASSFGSGRTDTQYF.

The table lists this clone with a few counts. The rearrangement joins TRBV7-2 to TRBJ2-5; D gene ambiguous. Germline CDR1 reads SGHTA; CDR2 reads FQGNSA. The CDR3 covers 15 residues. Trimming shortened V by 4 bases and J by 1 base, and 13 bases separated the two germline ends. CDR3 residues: CASSSFGGAQETQYF. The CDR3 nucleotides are TGTGCCAGCAGCTCCTTCGGCGGAGCCCAAGAGACCCAGTACTTC.

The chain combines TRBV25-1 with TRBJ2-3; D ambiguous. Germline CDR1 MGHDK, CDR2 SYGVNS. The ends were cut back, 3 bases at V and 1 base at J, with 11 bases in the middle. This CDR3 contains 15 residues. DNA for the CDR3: TGTGCCAGCAGTGAGGTTCCCCGTGGCACAGATACGCAGTATTTT. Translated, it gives CASSEVPRGTDTQYF. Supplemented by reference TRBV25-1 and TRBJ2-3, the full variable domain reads EADIYQTPRYLVIGTGKKITLECSQTMGHDKMYWYQQDPGMELHLIHYSYGVNSTEKGDLSSESTVSRIRTEHFPLTLESARPSHTSQYLCASSEVPRGTDTQYFGPGTRLTVL.

CDR3 coding DNA: TGTGCTAGTGGTTTGGGGCCGAACTACAATGAGCAGTTCTTC. Translation gives CASGLGPNYNEQFF. J is TRBJ2-1 and V is TRBV12-5, with no clear D. Germline V gene data show CDR1 as LGHNT and CDR2 as FRNRAP. V dropped 1 base and J dropped 3 bases, with 7 bases sitting between them. The CDR3 has 14 amino acids. Together with reference TRBV12-5 and TRBJ2-1, the CDR3 gives the full variable domain: DARVTQTPRHKVTEMGQEVTMRCQPILGHNTVFWYRQTMMQGLELLAYFRNRAPLDDSGMPKDRFSAEMPDATLATLKIQPSEPRDSAVYFCASGLGPNYNEQFFGPGTRLTVL.

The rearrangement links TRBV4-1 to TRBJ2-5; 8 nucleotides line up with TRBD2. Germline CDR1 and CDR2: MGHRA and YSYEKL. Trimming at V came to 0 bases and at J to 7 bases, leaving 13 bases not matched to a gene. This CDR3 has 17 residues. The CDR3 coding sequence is TGCGCCAGCAGCCAAGAGCCGGTAGCGGGACCCAAGGGGACCCAGTACTTC. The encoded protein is CASSQEPVAGPKGTQYF.

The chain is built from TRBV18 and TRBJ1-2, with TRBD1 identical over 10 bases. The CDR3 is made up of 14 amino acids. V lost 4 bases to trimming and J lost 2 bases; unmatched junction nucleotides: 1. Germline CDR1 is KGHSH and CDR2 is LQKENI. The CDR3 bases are TGTGCCAGCTCACAGGGACAGGGGAACTATGGCTACACCTTC. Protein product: CASSQGQGNYGYTF.